This TCR beta chain originates from a study of shared clonotypes between healthy human individuals. The method was immunoSEQ multiplex PCR; TCRdb's version includes in-frame clones alone and lacks a portion of them. Here the sample spans about 2.1 million clones, just under 95% being singletons. Study findings and constraints: Researchers found naive subsets generally carried larger estimated richness than memory subsets. The study found lower generation probabilities in non-shared clonotypes than in those shared by all four donors.

This clone turned up a few times. As yet, its antigen is unknown. The naive CD8 fraction comprised CD45RO-negative cells positively selected for CCR7 and excluded terminally differentiated effector memory CD45RA+ cells. Trimming removed 3 bases at V and 4 bases at J, with 16 bases between. This CDR3 region has 15 residues. CDR1 SGHRS and CDR2 YFSETQ come from the germline V gene. The TCR originated in a man between 18 and 35 years old in good health. Some clones in this sample may be carry-over from other donors' samples. Source material: naive CD8+ T cells from PBMCs. The chain recombines TRBV5-1 with TRBJ1-2; D might be TRBD1 (6 bases). Here the CDR3 DNA reads TGCGCCAGCAGCTGGACCAGGGGTGGAAGCTATGGCTACACCTTC. This gives the protein CASSWTRGGSYGYTF. Looking up the rest from reference TRBV5-1 and TRBJ1-2 gives the full variable domain: KAGVTQTPRYLIKTRGQQVTLSCSPISGHRSVSWYQQTPGQGLQFLFEYFSETQRNKGNFPGRFSGRQFSNSRSEMNVSTLELGDSALYLCASSWTRGGSYGYTFGSGTRLTVV.